This TCR beta chain is from a study of shared clonotypes between healthy human individuals. Study-wide results and limits: Some clonotypes were shared by all four sorted-subset donors, while others were not shared. The non-shared ones had lower generation probabilities than the shared ones. Estimated clonotype richness was generally higher in naive than memory subsets.

The data were produced by immunoSEQ multiplex PCR, yet TCRdb's version contains in-frame clones alone and is incomplete. This sample has some 800,000 clones, with 92% found just once. Naive CD8 cells, CD45RO-negative and positively selected for CCR7, excluded terminally differentiated effector memory CD45RA+ cells. To note about this clone: The antigen remains unidentified.

The germline CDR1 and CDR2 sequences are SQVTM and ANQGSEA. The CDR3 totals 11 residues. With V trimmed by 6 bases and J by 5 bases, 1 base remained unmatched. Source material: naive CD8+ T cells sorted from blood. The sequence was obtained from a man in his thirties or forties in good health. The chain employs TRBV29-1 and TRBJ2-7, with 10 bases lining up with TRBD1. The CDR3 sequence is CSVDRGNEQYF. In DNA form, the CDR3 reads TGCAGCGTGGACAGGGGGAACGAGCAGTACTTC.